This is a list of T cell receptor beta chains from one sample in a study of graft-versus-host responses after intestinal transplantation. Which antigens these TCRs recognize remains unknown. Profiled with immunoSEQ multiplex PCR; TCRdb holds only in-frame clones, not every one. The sample includes about 120,000 clones, 90% to 95% of them seen just once. Sequenced here: unstimulated CD8+ T cells sorted from spleen or lymph node cells, sampled before intestinal transplant. These receptors originate from a human donor who received an intestinal transplant. Both conserved end residues are part of each CDR3. The D gene is left open where the match is weak. For some rows the clone size is stated as once, few or many, or as a class when expanded; others skip it.

j_call | d_call | v_call | clone_size | cdr3_nt | cdr3_aa
TRBJ1-1 | - | TRBV13 | - | TGTGCCAGCAGCCCAGGGTTGAACACTGAAGCTTTCTTT | CASSPGLNTEAFF
TRBJ2-5 | - | TRBV19 | - | TGTGCCAGTAGCAACTTGGCAGGAAATTTCCAAGAGACCCAGTACTTC | CASSNLAGNFQETQYF
TRBJ2-2 | - | TRBV10-2 | - | TGCGCCAGCACGAACACCGGGGAGCTGTTTTTT | CASTNTGELFF
TRBJ2-7 | - | TRBV28 | - | TGTGCCAGCAGTTTTCCTGGGACACAACCTTCCTACGAGCAGTACTTC | CASSFPGTQPSYEQYF
TRBJ2-1 | TRBD2 | TRBV16 | - | TGTGCCAGCAGCCAATGGGGGGCCGGGACTAGTAATGAGCAGTTCTTC | CASSQWGAGTSNEQFF
TRBJ2-7 | TRBD1 | TRBV27 | - | TGTGCCAGCAGTTTCTTCCCACGGGACAGAACCTACGAGCAGTACTTC | CASSFFPRDRTYEQYF
TRBJ2-6 | - | TRBV30 | - | TGTGCCTGGAGGAATAATTGTCAGGGGGGGTACGGGGCCAACGTCCTGACTTTC | CAWRNNCQGGYGANVLTF
TRBJ2-5 | TRBD2 | TRBV11-2 | - | TGTGCCAGCAGCTTACCCCTTAGCATGCGGGAGGGCCAAGAGACCCAGTACTTC | CASSLPLSMREGQETQYF
TRBJ2-1 | TRBD2 | TRBV19 | - | TGTGCCAGTAGTTCCCGGACTAGCGGGGGGTACAATGAGCAGTTCTTC | CASSSRTSGGYNEQFF
TRBJ1-2 | - | TRBV7-7 | - | TGTGCCAGCAGCTTTTGGGGCTATGGCTACACCTTC | CASSFWGYGYTF
TRBJ1-5 | - | TRBV30 | - | TGTGCCTGGAGTGTACTGGGCAATCAGCCCCAGCATTTT | CAWSVLGNQPQHF
TRBJ2-1 | - | TRBV7-8 | once | TGTGCCAGCAGCTTAGGGGCCGGCCTGAGCTCCTACAATGAGCAGTTCTTC | CASSLGAGLSSYNEQFF
TRBJ2-7 | - | TRBV4-3 | once | TGCGCCAGCAGCCCCTGGAGAGGCCCCGGGAACGAGCAGTACTTC | CASSPWRGPGNEQYF
TRBJ2-3 | - | TRBV7-2 | - | TGTGCCAGCAGCTCGGAAGCGTTTTCGGCAGATACGCAGTATTTT | CASSSEAFSADTQYF
TRBJ2-7 | - | TRBV27 | few | TGTGCCAGCAGCCGCGACTCCTACGAGCAGTACTTC | CASSRDSYEQYF
TRBJ1-4 | TRBD1 | TRBV4-1 | - | TGCGCCAGCAGCCCATTGGACAGGGACACTGAAAAACTGTTTTTT | CASSPLDRDTEKLFF
TRBJ1-2 | - | TRBV28 | - | TGTGCCAGCAGTTTTGGGGTTGGAGGCGGCTACACCTTC | CASSFGVGGGYTF
TRBJ1-5 | TRBD1 | TRBV5-5 | - | TGTGCCAGCAGCTTGGAGGGGGCGGGACAGCGCAATCAGCCCCAGCATTTT | CASSLEGAGQRNQPQHF
TRBJ2-7 | - | TRBV19 | - | TGTGCCAGTAGTACCCCCTACGAGCAGTACTTC | CASSTPYEQYF
TRBJ2-1 | TRBD1 | TRBV19 | - | TGTGCCACCGGACAGGGGCGACTTAGGAATGAGCAGTTCTTC | CATGQGRLRNEQFF
TRBJ2-7 | TRBD1 | TRBV29-1 | - | TGCAGCGGCTGGGGACAGGGAGAGCAGTACTTC | CSGWGQGEQYF
TRBJ2-3 | - | TRBV4-1 | - | TGCGCCAGCAGCCAGGGACGGGGGGCGGCAGATACGCAGTATTTT | CASSQGRGAADTQYF
TRBJ2-1 | TRBD2 | TRBV29-1 | - | TGCAGCGTTCGGGGACTAGCGGGCAAGGGGGGTGAGCAGTTCTTC | CSVRGLAGKGGEQFF
TRBJ1-3 | - | TRBV21-1 | - | TGTGCCAGCAGCAAAGGGGTTCCGACAGGGGGTAGGGGTGGAAACACCATATATTTT | CASSKGVPTGGRGGNTIYF
TRBJ2-1 | - | TRBV9 | - | TGTGCCAGCAGCTCCAGATCGGATGAGCAGTTCTTC | CASSSRSDEQFF
TRBJ2-7 | TRBD2 | TRBV2 | - | TGTGCCAGCAGACTAGCGTCGGGAAGCGCGTCCTACGAGCAGTACTTC | CASRLASGSASYEQYF
TRBJ2-5 | TRBD1 | TRBV27 | - | TGTGCCAGCAGTTTAGAAGGTCAGGGGGCGGTAGAGACCCAGTACTTC | CASSLEGQGAVETQYF
TRBJ1-2 | - | TRBV30 | - | TGTGCCTGCCCCCGGAGTACGGGTGGCTACACCTTC | CACPRSTGGYTF
TRBJ2-1 | - | TRBV29-1 | once | TGCAGCGTTCCAGTCCACCCGGCTTACAATGAGCAGTTCTTC | CSVPVHPAYNEQFF
TRBJ1-1 | - | TRBV6-1 | once | TGTGCCAGCAGTGAACTCGGACAGCGAATGAACACTGAGGCTTTCTTT | CASSELGQRMNTEAFF
TRBJ2-7 | - | TRBV30 | - | TGTGCCTGGAGCGCCTCCTACGAGCAGTACTTC | CAWSASYEQYF
TRBJ2-7 | - | TRBV15 | - | TGTGCCACCAGCAGAGATCCCTACGAGCAGTACTTC | CATSRDPYEQYF
TRBJ2-7 | TRBD2 | TRBV9 | - | TGTGCCAGCAGCGTAGGTAGCGGGAGGCCGGGCGAGCAGTACTTC | CASSVGSGRPGEQYF
TRBJ2-7 | TRBD2 | TRBV19 | - | TGTGCCAGTAGTATGGGACTAGCGGGCGAGCAGTACTTC | CASSMGLAGEQYF
TRBJ2-5 | - | TRBV7-9 | - | TGTGCCAGCAGCTTAGTAGGGTCAGGGCACCAAGAGACCCAGTACTTC | CASSLVGSGHQETQYF
TRBJ1-1 | - | TRBV5-4 | - | TGTGCCAGCAGCTCGGGAGGGGGTTACATGAACACTGAAGCTTTCTTT | CASSSGGGYMNTEAFF
TRBJ1-1 | - | TRBV9 | - | TGTGCCAGCAGCGTAGAAGGCCTGGGGGATTGGGCTGAAGCTTTCTTT | CASSVEGLGDWAEAFF
TRBJ2-1 | - | TRBV11-1 | - | TGTGCCAGTGGGACGGAGACCTACAATGAGCAGTTCTTC | CASGTETYNEQFF
TRBJ2-4 | - | TRBV7-8 | - | TGTGCCAGCAGCTTAGAGGGGGTGGATGGCTCGGACATTCAGTACTTC | CASSLEGVDGSDIQYF
TRBJ1-2 | TRBD1 | TRBV7-9 | - | TGTGCCAGCAGTTTCACAGGGGACGTTCGTGGCTACACCTTC | CASSFTGDVRGYTF
TRBJ2-7 | TRBD1 | TRBV6-5 | - | TGTGCCAGCAGTTCCGGGACAGGGCGATACGAGCAGTACTTC | CASSSGTGRYEQYF
TRBJ2-7 | - | TRBV9 | - | TGTGCCAGCAGCGTAGAGGCACTACCCTCCTACGAGCAGTACTTC | CASSVEALPSYEQYF
TRBJ1-1 | - | TRBV2 | - | TGTGCCAGCCCTACCGACTCCTTTCCCAAGAACACTGAAGCTTTCTTT | CASPTDSFPKNTEAFF
TRBJ1-1 | - | TRBV9 | - | TGTGCCAGCAGCGTAGAATGGGTGAACACTGAAGCTTTCTTT | CASSVEWVNTEAFF
TRBJ2-3 | - | TRBV7-8 | - | TGTGCCAGCAGCTTAGAGGGGGGGCTTAGCACAGATACGCAGTATTTT | CASSLEGGLSTDTQYF
TRBJ2-7 | - | TRBV28 | - | TGTGCCAGCAGCCCAGGGCTCTACGAGCAGTACTTC | CASSPGLYEQYF
TRBJ2-1 | TRBD1 | TRBV27 | - | TGTGCCAGCAGTTCCCCCGGGACAGGGGGCGATGAGCAGTTCTTC | CASSSPGTGGDEQFF
TRBJ2-1 | TRBD2 | TRBV7-2 | - | TGTGCCAGCAGCTTCCCCGGGACTAGCGGGAGGGTAAGTGAGCAGTTCTTC | CASSFPGTSGRVSEQFF